This T cell receptor beta chain was sequenced for a study of blood T cell repertoires in COVID-19. Those who participated ranged in age from roughly 18 to 89 years and resided in approximately 26 US areas. Participants reported their clinical history, and cohort assignment relied on those reports. TCRdb keeps only in-frame clones here, not all; method: immunoSEQ multiplex PCR. This table holds about 220,000 clones, 70% to 90% found once. The V end was cut by 6 bases, the J end by 0 bases, with 14 bases between. The germline V gene encodes CDR1 MRHNA and CDR2 SNTAGT. The CDR3 is 15 amino acids. The sequence was collected from a woman between 40 and 55 years old with acute COVID-19. The specimen was PBMCs or T cells enriched from blood (not recorded which). This sequence joins TRBV6-4 and TRBJ1-1; D gene ambiguous. The CDR3 here is CASSAPRVMNTEAFF. The CDR3 nucleotides read TGTGCCAGCAGCGCCCCCCGGGTGATGAACACTGAAGCTTTCTTT.